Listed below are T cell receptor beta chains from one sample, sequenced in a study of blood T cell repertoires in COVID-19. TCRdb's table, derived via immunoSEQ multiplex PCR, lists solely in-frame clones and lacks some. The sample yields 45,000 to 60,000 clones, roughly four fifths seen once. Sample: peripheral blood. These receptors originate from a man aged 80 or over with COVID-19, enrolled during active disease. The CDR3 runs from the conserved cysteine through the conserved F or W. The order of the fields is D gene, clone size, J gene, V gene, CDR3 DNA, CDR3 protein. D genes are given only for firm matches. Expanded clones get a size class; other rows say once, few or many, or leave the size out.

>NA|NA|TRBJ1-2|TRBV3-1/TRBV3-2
TGTGCCAGCAGCCAAGAGGCCCAGGGGCCGTGGGGCTACACCTTC
CASSQEAQGPWGYTF
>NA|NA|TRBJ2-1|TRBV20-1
TGCAGTGCAGGGGCAATCAATGAGCAGTTCTTC
CSAGAINEQFF
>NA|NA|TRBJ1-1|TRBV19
TGTGCCAGTATCGGGGGTGGAATCCCTGAAGCTTTCTTT
CASIGGGIPEAFF
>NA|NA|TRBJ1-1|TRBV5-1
TGCGCCAGCGTGGGGGCAGGGCCGAGGACTGAAGCTTTCTTT
CASVGAGPRTEAFF
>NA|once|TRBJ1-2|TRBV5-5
TGTGCCAGCAGCTTGTTAGTAACAGGAGACTATGGCTACACCTTC
CASSLLVTGDYGYTF
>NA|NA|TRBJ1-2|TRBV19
TGTGCCAGTAAAGAGGTTAACTATGGCTACACCTTC
CASKEVNYGYTF
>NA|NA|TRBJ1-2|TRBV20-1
TGCAGTGCTAGTATCGTAGGAGGTACTAACTATGGCTACACCTTC
CSASIVGGTNYGYTF
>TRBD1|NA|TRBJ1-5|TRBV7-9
TGTGCCAGCAGCCGGGACAGGGATCAGCCCCAGCATTTT
CASSRDRDQPQHF
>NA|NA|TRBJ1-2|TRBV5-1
TGCGCCAGCAGCTTGGATAAAGGGGGTGTATTCGGCTACACCTTC
CASSLDKGGVFGYTF
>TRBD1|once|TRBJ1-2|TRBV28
TGTGCCAGCAAGACCGGGACAGGGGTTTCGGGCTATGGCTACACCTTC
CASKTGTGVSGYGYTF
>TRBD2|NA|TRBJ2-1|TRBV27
TGTGCCAGCAGTTTAGGGCTAGCGGGAGGCGGTGAGCAGTTCTTC
CASSLGLAGGGEQFF
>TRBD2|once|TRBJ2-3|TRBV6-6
TGTGCCAGCAGGGTTAGCGGGGGGGGCACAGATACGCAGTATTTT
CASRVSGGGTDTQYF
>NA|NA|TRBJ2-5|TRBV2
TGTGCCAGCAAGCTAGGAGGGCAAGAGACCCAGTACTTC
CASKLGGQETQYF
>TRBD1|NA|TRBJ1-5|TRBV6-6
TGTGCCAGCAGTTCACCGACAGGGGCTTTTCAGCCCCAGCATTTT
CASSSPTGAFQPQHF
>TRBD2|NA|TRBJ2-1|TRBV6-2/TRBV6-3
TGTGCCAGCAGCCTAAGCGAGGGCGACCTAGCGGGGGGGTACAATGAGCAGTTCTTC
CASSLSEGDLAGGYNEQFF
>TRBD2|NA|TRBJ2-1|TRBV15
TGTGCCACCAGCAGGATGGGGGGGAGGGTCGGAAATGAGCAGTTCTTC
CATSRMGGRVGNEQFF
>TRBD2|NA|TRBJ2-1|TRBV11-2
TGTGCCAGCGAGCTTAGGACTAGCGGGAGCTCCTACAATGAGCAGTTCTTC
CASELRTSGSSYNEQFF
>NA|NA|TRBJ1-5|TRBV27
TGTGCCAGCATCCTAAGACAGCCTAATAGCAATCAGCCCCAGCATTTT
CASILRQPNSNQPQHF
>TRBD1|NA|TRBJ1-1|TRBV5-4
TGTGCCAGCAGCAAGGGACAGGAAAACACTGAAGCTTTCTTT
CASSKGQENTEAFF
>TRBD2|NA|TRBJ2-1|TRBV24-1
TGTGCCACCAGTGATGCGGGACTAGTGGCGGGTGAGCAGTTCTTC
CATSDAGLVAGEQFF
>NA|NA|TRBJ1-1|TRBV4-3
TGCGCCAGCAGCCAAGACGAGGGGGTCACTGAAGCTTTCTTT
CASSQDEGVTEAFF
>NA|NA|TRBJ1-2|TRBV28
TGTGCCAGCAGTTTTATGGCGGAAGCTAACTATGGCTACACCTTC
CASSFMAEANYGYTF
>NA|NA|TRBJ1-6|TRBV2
TGTGCCAGTACTCTCCGAGGGAGCTCCTATAATTCACCCCTCCACTTT
CASTLRGSSYNSPLHF
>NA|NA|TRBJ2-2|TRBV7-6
TGTGCCAGCAGCTTAGGGCTGTACACCGGGGAGCTGTTTTTT
CASSLGLYTGELFF
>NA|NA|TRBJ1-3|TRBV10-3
TGTGCCATCACAAGGGGCACGACTGGAAACACCATATATTTT
CAITRGTTGNTIYF
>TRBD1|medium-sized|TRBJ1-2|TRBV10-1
TGCGCCAGCAGTGAAGAAGTAAGGGGGCTAAGGGGCTACACCTTC
CASSEEVRGLRGYTF
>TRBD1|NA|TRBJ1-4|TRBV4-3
TGCGCCAGCAGCCCGGGACAGGGCAACGAAAAACTGTTTTTT
CASSPGQGNEKLFF
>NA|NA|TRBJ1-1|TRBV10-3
TGTGCCATCAGTGAGTCGCGGGCGGGCACTGAAGCTTTCTTT
CAISESRAGTEAFF
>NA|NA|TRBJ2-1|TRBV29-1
TGCAGCGTACGGAGGAGTACCCATGAGCAGTTCTTC
CSVRRSTHEQFF
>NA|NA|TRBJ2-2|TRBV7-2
TGTGCCAGCAGCTTGAACAGGCCCGGGGAGCTGTTTTTT
CASSLNRPGELFF
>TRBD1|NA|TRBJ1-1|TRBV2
TGTGCCAGCAGTGAACAACACAGGGGGAAGACTGAAGCTTTCTTT
CASSEQHRGKTEAFF
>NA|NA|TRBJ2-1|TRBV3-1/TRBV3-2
TGTGCCAGCAGCCAAGCCGGGGTGACGGGACATTACTACAATGAGCAGTTCTTC
CASSQAGVTGHYYNEQFF
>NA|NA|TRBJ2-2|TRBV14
TGTGCCAGCAGCCAATTTAGTGGTGGAGGGACCGGGGAGCTGTTTTTT
CASSQFSGGGTGELFF
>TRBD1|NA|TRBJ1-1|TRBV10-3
TGTGCCATCAGCCAGAGACAGGGTACCACTGAAGCTTTCTTT
CAISQRQGTTEAFF
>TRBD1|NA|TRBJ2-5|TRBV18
TGTGCCAGCTCCCAGGACAGGGGGGAGACCCAGTACTTC
CASSQDRGETQYF
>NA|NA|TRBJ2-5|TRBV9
TGTGCCAGCAGCGCCGGGTTTAGAGAGACCCAGTACTTC
CASSAGFRETQYF
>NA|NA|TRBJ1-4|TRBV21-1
TGTGCCAGCAGCCGAGGGGGATTTAGCGAAAAACTGTTTTTT
CASSRGGFSEKLFF
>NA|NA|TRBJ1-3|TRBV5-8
TGTGCCAGCAGCCTGCGGAGATACTCTGGAAACACCATATATTTT
CASSLRRYSGNTIYF
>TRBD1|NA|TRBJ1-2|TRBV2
TGTGCCAGCAACAGACAGGGGGCAAGGTATGGCTACACCTTC
CASNRQGARYGYTF
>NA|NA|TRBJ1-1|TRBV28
TGTGCCAGCAGTTTTGTCCGGACAAAGACCACTGAAGCTTTCTTT
CASSFVRTKTTEAFF
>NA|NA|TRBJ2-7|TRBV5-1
TGCGCCAGCAGCTCTACAGGGAACCACGAGCAGTACTTC
CASSSTGNHEQYF